What follows are 31 T cell receptor beta chains derived from one specimen sequenced in a study of blood T cells in healthy people across ages. A second roughly 7 to 12 cycle PCR used barcoded and J-beta primers. Each CDR3 protein gets one entry after TCRdb re-called the 5' RACE reads with MiXCR. The sample holds some 930,000 distinct CDR3 sequences, about 28% seen once. These same records also appear under a second study, on T cells of mothers and their children.

The sequenced sample consisted of blood. The receptors shown here come from a woman between 40 and 50 years old in good health.

This clonotype was picked up many times. J is TRBJ1-2 and V is TRBV12-3 or TRBV12-4; 8 bases map to TRBD1. The CDR3 is 14 amino acids. J lost 2 bases, V lost 5 bases, and 4 bases had no gene match. CDR3 nucleotides: TGTGCCAGCAGTCGGGACAGGATAAACTATGGCTACACCTTC. As protein: CASSRDRINYGYTF.

This clonotype was observed a few times. V is TRBV20-1 and J is TRBJ1-2; D perhaps matches TRBD1 (5 bases). V was pared by 3 bases and J by 5 bases, with 7 bases between. Germline CDR1 and CDR2: DFQATT and SNEGSKA (reference sequence). This CDR3 region has 11 residues. The CDR3 region has the DNA TGCAGTGCTAGCCGGGGGTATGGCTACACCTTC. This translates into CSASRGYGYTF.

This clonotype appeared a few times. The chain joins TRBV5-1 to TRBJ1-5, with 10 bases identical to TRBD1. Germline CDR1 and CDR2: SGHRS and YFSETQ. The CDR3 extends over 16 amino acids. J lost 5 bases, V lost 4 bases, and 9 bases had no gene match. DNA for the CDR3: TGCGCCAGCAGCCCGACCGGGACAGGGGTTTATCAGCCCCAGCATTTT. Its protein is CASSPTGTGVYQPQHF.

The chain has TRBV6-5 and TRBJ2-2, with D unresolved. The CDR3 is 13 amino acids. Germline CDR1 is MNHEY and CDR2 is SVGAGI. Trimming left V 7 bases short and J 2 bases short, with 8 bases between. Here the CDR3 DNA reads TGTGCCAGCAAACAGATTAACACCGGGGAGCTGTTTTTT. This sequence encodes CASKQINTGELFF.

This clonotype was counted ten times or more. The chain couples TRBV6-2 or TRBV6-3 to TRBJ1-1; 9 positions match TRBD1. The CDR3 sequence is 16 residues long. Germline V gene data show CDR1 as MNHEY and CDR2 as SVGEGT. With 7 bases clipped from V and 3 bases from J, the junction kept 12 bases outside the gene matches. Here the CDR3 DNA reads TGTGCCAGCATGCGTATGATAAGACAGGGGGACACTGAAGCTTTCTTT. Translation gives CASMRMIRQGDTEAFF.

This clonotype has more than one count but fewer than ten. This chain joins TRBV20-1 and TRBJ2-3; 7 bases line up with TRBD2. Germline CDR1 DFQATT, CDR2 SNEGSKA (reference sequence). The CDR3 consists of 16 residues. V was clipped by 1 base and J by 2 bases; unmatched bases: 9. CDR3 loop: CSARVGSGDDTDTQYF. The CDR3 DNA follows: TGCAGTGCTAGAGTTGGCAGCGGGGATGACACAGATACGCAGTATTTT.

This clonotype was seen a few times. The rearrangement joins TRBV5-1 to TRBJ2-7; 12 nucleotides line up with TRBD2. V lost 4 bases and J lost 2; bases outside the gene matches: 10. Germline CDR1 and CDR2: SGHRS and YFSETQ. There are 17 residues in the CDR3. CDR3 sequence: CASSILAGGPRTYEQYF. DNA of the CDR3: TGCGCCAGCAGCATCCTAGCGGGAGGGCCGAGAACCTACGAGCAGTACTTC.

This clonotype was recorded a few times. The V and J genes are TRBV3-1 and TRBJ2-1, with TRBD2 matching 10 bases. V dropped 3 bases and J dropped 7; count of bases not matched to a gene: 12. The V gene's germline CDR1 is LGHDT and CDR2 YNNKEL (reference sequence). The CDR3 consists of 17 residues. DNA for the CDR3: TGTGCCAGCAGCCAGCCCCACCTAGCGGGGGCGGATAATGAGCAGTTCTTC. It encodes CASSQPHLAGADNEQFF.

The chain is built from TRBV5-1 and TRBJ2-1, with D perhaps TRBD2 (6 bases). CDR1 and CDR2 (germline): SGHRS, YFSETQ. The CDR3 extends over 17 amino acids. V gave up 1 base and J gave up 7 bases, with 21 bases separating them. The CDR3 is CASSLNGRLVLSNEQFF. CDR3 sequence (DNA): TGCGCCAGCAGCTTGAATGGCCGACTAGTTTTATCAAATGAGCAGTTCTTC.

The rearrangement joins TRBV18 to TRBJ1-2; the D is unclear. Between the trimmed V and J ends, which lost 2 bases and 10 bases, there was a span of 17 bases. This CDR3 is 14 amino acids long. Germline V lookup: CDR1 KGHSH, CDR2 LQKENI. In nucleotides, the CDR3 is TGTGCCAGCTCACCATTTTACGGAACCTCGGACTACACCTTC. Translation: CASSPFYGTSDYTF.

At least ten counts were recorded for this clonotype. The rearrangement uses TRBV10-3 and TRBJ2-7, with D perhaps assigned TRBD1 or TRBD2 (5 bases each). V lost 7 bases and J 6 bases, leaving 13 bases between the germline ends. This CDR3 region has 12 residues. From germline, CDR1 is ENHRY and CDR2 SYGVKD. The CDR3 region has the DNA TGTGCCATCACCGGGGACCACTCCGAGCAGTACTTC. This gives the protein CAITGDHSEQYF.

A word on this clonotype: A much larger clone differs by one base, so this may be a read error. The rearrangement joins TRBV10-3 to TRBJ2-5, with D tentatively TRBD1 (5 bases). The CDR3 contains 12 residues. Germline values: CDR1 ENHRY, CDR2 SYGVKD. In DNA form, the CDR3 reads TGTGCCCTCAGAAGGTCAGGGCAGGAGCAGTACTTC. Its protein is CALRRSGQEQYF.

About this clonotype itself: One end of the junction varies from germline; a read error may be responsible. The V and J genes are TRBV2 and TRBJ1-1; D is perhaps TRBD1 (5 bases). The germline V gene encodes CDR1 SNHLY and CDR2 FYNNEI. The CDR3 totals 15 residues. CDR3 nucleotide sequence: TGTGCCAGCAGGTTGACGTGGGGCAGCGCAACTGAAGCTTCCTTT. Protein: CASRLTWGSATEASF.

This clonotype turned up a few times. This sequence may be a read error, since a much larger clone differs from it by one base. This chain uses TRBV3-1 with TRBJ2-4, with D tentatively TRBD2 (6 bases). Per the germline V gene, CDR1 is LGHDT and CDR2 is YNNKEL (reference sequence). This CDR3 has 18 residues. Deletions cut 0 bases from V and 13 bases from J, with 28 bases between. Here the CDR3 reads CASSQDSSVAVSYNEQYF. In DNA, the CDR3 is TGTGCCAGCAGCCAAGATTCGAGCGTAGCGGTCTCCTACAATGAGCAGTACTTC.

The chain has TRBV18 and TRBJ1-5; no firm D call. This CDR3 is built from 15 residues. Germline V gene lookup returns CDR1 KGHSH and CDR2 LQKENI. The V gene lost 2 bases and the J gene lost 7 bases, with 15 bases spanning the gap. The CDR3, as DNA: TGTGCCAGCTCACCAGACGCTGAGGGAGGCCAGCCCCAGCATTTT. The encoded protein is CASSPDAEGGQPQHF.

The chain uses TRBV7-2 and TRBJ2-1; D call uncertain. Germline-derived CDR1 and CDR2 are SGHTA and FQGNSA. The CDR3 totals 15 residues. Trimming took 1 base from V and 5 from J, leaving 12 bases between them. CDR3 sequence reads: CASSLGSRGNNEQFF. The CDR3 nucleotides read TGTGCCAGCAGCTTAGGGAGTAGAGGAAACAATGAGCAGTTCTTC.

This clonotype was seen more than once but under ten times. The gene calls are TRBV14 and TRBJ2-7; D unclear. In germline, CDR1 is SGHDN, CDR2 FVKESK. The CDR3 totals 13 residues. Trimming took off 2 bases at V and 5 bases at J, with 10 bases between the two ends. CDR3 sequence (DNA): TGTGCCAGCAGCCAACGGGTAGTTAACGAGCAGTACTTC. The encoded protein is CASSQRVVNEQYF.

This clonotype occurred a few times. The chain combines TRBV15 with TRBJ2-5, with 7 positions matching TRBD1. V was clipped by 3 bases and J by 2 bases; unmatched bases: 6. Per germline, CDR1 LNHNV and CDR2 YYDKDF (reference sequence). The CDR3 is 15 residues long. The CDR3 bases are TGTGCCACCAGCAGTGGGACAGTCGGACAAGAGACCCAGTACTTC. It translates to CATSSGTVGQETQYF.

The chain recombines TRBV7-2 with TRBJ2-7, with D perhaps TRBD1 or TRBD2 (5 bases each). Germline V CDR1 and CDR2: SGHTA, FQGNSA. Trimming took 6 bases from V and 2 from J, leaving 14 bases between them. The CDR3 has 14 amino acids. CDR3 bases: TGTGCCAGCAGGCCATCGATGGGGGCCTACGAGCAGTACTTC. It is translated as CASRPSMGAYEQYF.

This clonotype was counted between two and nine times. This chain connects TRBV20-1 to TRBJ1-1; D gene ambiguous. CDR3 length: 12 amino acids. V was trimmed by 6 bases and J by 5 bases, leaving 13 bases between them. The germline CDR1 and CDR2 sequences are DFQATT and SNEGSKA (reference sequence). The DNA for the CDR3 is TGCAGTGCCGATAGACCGGGGACTGAAGCTTTCTTT. It encodes CSADRPGTEAFF.

Note on this clonotype: A read error may be the cause here, since a much bigger clone is one base away. V and J are TRBV20-1 and TRBJ2-7; TRBD1 matches 10 bases. The ends lost 3 bases at V and 5 bases at J; junction bases unmatched: 13. CDR3 size: 16 residues. Per germline, CDR1 DFQATT and CDR2 SNEGSKA (reference sequence). CDR3: CSARPGGTGEKDEQYF. The CDR3 DNA is TGCAGTGCTAGGCCGGGGGGGACAGGGGAGAAAGACGAGCAGTACTTC.

The CDR3 sequence is CASSSTGTGRSTEAFF. For the CDR3, the DNA is TGTGCCAGCAGTTCCACCGGGACAGGTCGTAGCACTGAAGCTTTCTTT. The chain links TRBV28 to TRBJ1-1; 8 bases align to TRBD1. This CDR3 has 16 residues. CDR1 MDHEN and CDR2 SYDVKM come from the germline V gene. V trimming: 4 bases; J trimming: 4 bases; junction bases outside the gene matches: 11.

The rearrangement links TRBV7-2 to TRBJ1-6; D gene uncertain. CDR3 length: 13 amino acids. Between the trimmed V and J ends, which lost 5 bases and 9 bases, there was a span of 11 bases. The germline CDR1 and CDR2 sequences are SGHTA and FQGNSA. CDR3 bases: TGTGCCAGCAGCGTTCGTGGTCCTTCACCCCTCCACTTT. Residues: CASSVRGPSPLHF.

Only a few counts were recorded for this clonotype. A junction end diverges from the germline sequence, so it may reflect a read error. The V call is TRBV7-2, the J call TRBJ2-7; D perhaps matches TRBD2 (6 bases). The CDR3 has 16 amino acids. The germline V gene has CDR1 SGHTA and CDR2 FQGNSA. The CDR3 DNA reads as TGTGCTAGCAGCGTAGGATGGGGGGAATCGGGCTACGAGCAGTACTTC. It is translated as CASSVGWGESGYEQYF.

This clonotype was found many times. The rearrangement uses TRBV7-6 and TRBJ2-7; 7 bases match TRBD1. The V segment lost 4 bases and the J segment 6 bases; nucleotides outside the gene matches: 3. The germline V gene encodes CDR1 SGHVS and CDR2 FNYEAQ. The CDR3 contains 12 residues. In DNA form, the CDR3 reads TGTGCCAGCAGCTCCGACAGGGTCGAGCAGTACTTC. Amino acids: CASSSDRVEQYF.

This chain uses TRBV18 with TRBJ2-4, with 7 bases identical to TRBD1. The DNA matches TRBJ2-7 better at its end, which makes the J call doubtful. CDR1 and CDR2 (germline): KGHSH, LQKENI. This CDR3 spans 15 amino acids. Here the CDR3 reads CASSPRQGRWYEQYF. The CDR3 DNA is TGTGCCAGCTCACCTAGACAGGGCAGGTGGTACGAGCAGTACTTC.

The V gene is TRBV7-8, the J gene TRBJ1-2; D remains unclear. CDR1 is SGHVS and CDR2 is FQNEAQ in the germline V gene. Trimming left V 0 bases short and J 6 bases short, with 14 bases between. The CDR3 consists of 15 residues. The CDR3 DNA follows: TGTGCCAGCAGCTTAGCGCGCCAGGTCGGCGATGGCTACACCTTC. This translates into CASSLARQVGDGYTF.

V gene TRBV20-1 combines with J gene TRBJ2-7; D is perhaps TRBD2 (5 bases). Trimming removed 3 bases at V and 5 bases at J, with 26 bases between. The CDR3 spans 17 residues. CDR1 and CDR2 from the germline V gene are DFQATT and SNEGSKA (reference sequence). CDR3 sequence (DNA): TGCAGTGCTAGGGGTTTAGGGAATCTCTCTCGAGGGCACGAGCAGTACTTC. Translating it yields CSARGLGNLSRGHEQYF.

This clonotype was seen many times. The rearrangement uses TRBV7-9 and TRBJ2-7; no reliable D call. The CDR3 is made up of 14 amino acids. CDR1 is SEHNR and CDR2 is FQNEAQ in the germline V gene (reference sequence). Trimming pared 5 bases from V and 0 bases from J, leaving 11 bases between. This chain's CDR3 is CASSPDAYSYEQYF. The CDR3 region has the DNA TGTGCCAGCAGCCCGGACGCCTACTCCTACGAGCAGTACTTC. Full variable domain (rest looked up from reference TRBV7-9 and TRBJ2-7): DTGVSQNPRHKITKRGQNVTFRCDPISEHNRLYWYRQTLGQGPEFLTYFQNEAQLEKSRLLSDRFSAERPKGSFSTLEIQRTEQGDSAMYLCASSPDAYSYEQYFGPGTRLTVT.

As concerns this clonotype: One end of the junction is discordant with germline, which a read error may explain. This chain connects TRBV3-1 to TRBJ1-5, with D perhaps TRBD1 (6 bases). The length of the CDR3 is 14 residues. The germline gives CDR1 LGHDT, CDR2 YNNKEL (reference sequence). DNA for the CDR3: TGTGCCAGCAGCTCCGGACAGACCAATCTGCCCCAGCATTTT. Translating it yields CASSSGQTNLPQHF.

This clonotype occurred a few times. This chain uses TRBV4-1 with TRBJ2-1, with D tentatively TRBD2 (5 bases). V was clipped by 1 base and J by 6 bases, with 13 bases between them. The CDR3 extends over 15 amino acids. From germline, CDR1 is MGHRA and CDR2 YSYEKL. The CDR3 DNA reads TGCGCCAGCAGCCAAGGGAGAGGGTTTGGCAATGAGCAGTTCTTC. Translated: CASSQGRGFGNEQFF.